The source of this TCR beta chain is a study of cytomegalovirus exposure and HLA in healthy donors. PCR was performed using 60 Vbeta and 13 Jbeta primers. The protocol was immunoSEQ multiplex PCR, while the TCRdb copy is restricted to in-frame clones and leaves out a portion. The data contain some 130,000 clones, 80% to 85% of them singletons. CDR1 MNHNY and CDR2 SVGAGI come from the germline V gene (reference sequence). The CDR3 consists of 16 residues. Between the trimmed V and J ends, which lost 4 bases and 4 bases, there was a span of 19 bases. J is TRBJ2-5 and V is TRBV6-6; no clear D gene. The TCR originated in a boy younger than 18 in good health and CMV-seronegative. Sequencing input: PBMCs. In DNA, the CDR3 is TGTGCCAGCAGTTTAACGGAGTTCCCTTTTAGAGAGACCCAGTACTTC. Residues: CASSLTEFPFRETQYF.